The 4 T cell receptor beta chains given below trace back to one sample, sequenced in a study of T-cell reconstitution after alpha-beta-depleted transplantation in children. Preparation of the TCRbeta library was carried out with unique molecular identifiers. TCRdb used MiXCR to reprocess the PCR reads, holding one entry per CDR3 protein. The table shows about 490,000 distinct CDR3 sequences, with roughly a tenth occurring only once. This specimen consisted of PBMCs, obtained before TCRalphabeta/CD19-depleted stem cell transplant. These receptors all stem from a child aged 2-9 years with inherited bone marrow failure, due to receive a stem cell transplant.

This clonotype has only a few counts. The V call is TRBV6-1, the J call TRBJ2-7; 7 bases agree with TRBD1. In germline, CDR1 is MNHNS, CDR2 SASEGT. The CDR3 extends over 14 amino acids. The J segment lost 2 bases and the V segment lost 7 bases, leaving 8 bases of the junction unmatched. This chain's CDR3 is CASKIRQGPYEQYF. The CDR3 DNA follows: TGTGCCAGCAAAATTCGACAGGGTCCCTACGAGCAGTACTTC.

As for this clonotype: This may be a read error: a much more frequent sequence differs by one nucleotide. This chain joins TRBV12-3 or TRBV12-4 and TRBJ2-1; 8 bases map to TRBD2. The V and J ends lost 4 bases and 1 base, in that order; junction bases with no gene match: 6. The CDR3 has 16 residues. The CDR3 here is CASSSPRGGSYNEQFF. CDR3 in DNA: TGTGCCAGCAGTTCCCCCCGCGGGGGGTCCTACAATGAGCAGTTCTTC.

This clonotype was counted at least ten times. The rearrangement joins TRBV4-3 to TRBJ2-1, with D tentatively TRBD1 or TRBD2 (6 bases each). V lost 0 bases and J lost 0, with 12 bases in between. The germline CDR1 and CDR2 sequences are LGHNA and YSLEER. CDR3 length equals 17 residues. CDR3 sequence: CASSQEGAGFSYNEQFF. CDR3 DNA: TGCGCCAGCAGCCAAGAGGGGGCGGGGTTCTCCTACAATGAGCAGTTCTTC.

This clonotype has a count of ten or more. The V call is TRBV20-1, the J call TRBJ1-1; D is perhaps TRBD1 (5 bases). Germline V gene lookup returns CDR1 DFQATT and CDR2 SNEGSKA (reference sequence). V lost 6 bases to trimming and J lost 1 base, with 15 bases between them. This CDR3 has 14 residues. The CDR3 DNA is TGCAGTGCGGACCTCGGGACGGGGAACACTGAAGCTTTCTTT. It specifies CSADLGTGNTEAFF.